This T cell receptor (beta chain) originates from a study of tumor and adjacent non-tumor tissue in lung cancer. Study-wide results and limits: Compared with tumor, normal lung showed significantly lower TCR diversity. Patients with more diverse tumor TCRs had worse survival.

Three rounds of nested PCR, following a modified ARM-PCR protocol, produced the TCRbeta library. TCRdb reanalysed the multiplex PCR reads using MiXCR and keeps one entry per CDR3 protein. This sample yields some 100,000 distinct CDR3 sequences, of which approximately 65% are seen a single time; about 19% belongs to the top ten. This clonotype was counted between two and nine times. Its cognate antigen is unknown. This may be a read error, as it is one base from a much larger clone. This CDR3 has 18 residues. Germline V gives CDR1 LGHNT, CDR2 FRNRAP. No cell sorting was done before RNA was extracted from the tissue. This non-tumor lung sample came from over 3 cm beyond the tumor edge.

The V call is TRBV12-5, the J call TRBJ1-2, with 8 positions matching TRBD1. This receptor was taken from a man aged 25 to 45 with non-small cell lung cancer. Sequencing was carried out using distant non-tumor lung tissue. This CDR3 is CGSGLGSVGQGRNYGYTF. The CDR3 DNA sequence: TGTGGTAGTGGTTTGGGTTCCGTTGGACAGGGAAGGAACTATGGCTACACCTTC.